This entry concerns a single TCR beta chain. The antigen remains unidentified. Method: immunoSEQ multiplex PCR; TCRdb's copy keeps in-frame clones and lacks some. This repertoire shows around 87,000 clones, less than 95% found once; its top ten account for roughly 0.44%. This sample is part of a study of graft-versus-host responses after intestinal transplantation. Study as a whole: Anti-thymocyte globulin was used for induction in all recipients, who then took tacrolimus and steroids for roughly three years. Whole-study results and caveats: HvG clone declines early post-transplant were associated with peak circulating GvH levels. GvH clonotypes were identified within recipient marrow, with a subset emerging first in ileum or blood.

Per the germline V gene, CDR1 is SGHTA and CDR2 is FQGTGA. The CDR3 consists of 17 residues. Trimming took 5 bases from V and 0 from J, leaving 17 bases between them. The starting material was unstimulated CD8+ T cells sorted from spleen or lymph node cells, obtained before transplant. This rearrangement joins TRBV7-3 to TRBJ1-3; D might be TRBD1 (5 bases). This sequence originates from a human donor who was the organ donor for an intestinal transplant. The CDR3 DNA sequence: TGTGCCAGCAGCACGGGGGGACCTCTCTCCTCTGGAAACACCATATATTTT. It specifies CASSTGGPLSSGNTIYF.